The 10 T cell receptor beta chains reported below all come from one sample, sequenced in a study of post-analysis software for immune sequencing data. Presence of unique molecular identifiers characterized the TCR beta cDNA libraries. TCRdb re-called the PCR reads through MiXCR, storing one row per CDR3 protein. The sample includes 180,000 or so distinct CDR3 sequences, approximately 29% of them seen just once. These TCRs' antigens remain unknown. Study-level findings and limits: Patients had higher frequencies than controls of five TRBV segments, including TRBV5-6, TRBV5-1 and TRBV20-1.

Sample: blood. These receptors came from a girl aged 2-17 years with multiple sclerosis.

The sample holds many counts of this clonotype. The V and J genes are TRBV20-1 and TRBJ2-5; the D gene is possibly TRBD1 (5 bases). V lost 3 bases to trimming and J lost 7 bases, with 12 bases between them. Germline V CDR1 and CDR2: DFQATT, SNEGSKA (reference sequence). CDR3 length: 12 residues. The DNA of the CDR3 is TGCAGTGCTAGTGACAGCCCTGGGACCCAGTACTTC. Its protein product is CSASDSPGTQYF.

This clonotype was seen more than once but under ten times. The chain links TRBV15 to TRBJ2-2; D might be TRBD1 (5 bases). Between the trimmed V and J ends, which lost 2 bases and 13 bases, there was a span of 17 bases. From germline, CDR1 is LNHNV and CDR2 YYDKDF (reference sequence). The CDR3 loop spans 14 amino acids. The DNA for the CDR3 is TGTGCCACCAGCAGACCTACAGGTCAAACGCCGCTGTTTTTT. Translation: CATSRPTGQTPLFF.

This clonotype was counted between two and nine times. V usage is TRBV2 and J usage is TRBJ1-1; D unresolved. Germline V gene data show CDR1 as SNHLY and CDR2 as FYNNEI. V shed 3 bases and J shed 5 bases, with 13 bases lying between them. The CDR3 has 14 residues. The CDR3, as DNA: TGTGCCAGCAGTGACAGCCAGCGTGGGACTGAAGCTTTCTTT. Translating it yields CASSDSQRGTEAFF.

V and J are TRBV6-2 or TRBV6-3 and TRBJ2-7, with 7 bases lining up with TRBD2. The CDR3 sequence is 15 residues long. Losses at the gene ends were 2 bases for V and 3 bases for J; bases not matched to a gene: 7. From germline, CDR1 is MNHEY and CDR2 SVGEGT. CDR3 protein: CASSYRTSGNYEQYF. The CDR3 DNA reads TGTGCCAGCAGTTACCGGACTAGTGGAAACTACGAGCAGTACTTC.

In its sample, this clonotype was seen a few times. The chain combines TRBV5-1 with TRBJ2-3; no clear D. V lost 0 bases and J lost 10, with 9 bases in between. The CDR3 contains 12 residues. The germline gives CDR1 SGHRS, CDR2 YFSETQ. The CDR3 DNA reads TGCGCCAGCAGCTTGGGACCAGGAGCGCAGTATTTT. Translation gives CASSLGPGAQYF.

This clonotype has more than one count but fewer than ten. The gene calls are TRBV9 and TRBJ1-6, with D possibly being TRBD1 (5 bases). The CDR3 is 15 residues long. Trimming stripped 2 bases from V and 11 bases from J, with 17 bases between. Per the germline V gene, CDR1 is SGDLS and CDR2 is YYNGEE. The CDR3 region is CASSVRDAGGAPLHF. In DNA form, the CDR3 reads TGTGCCAGCAGCGTCCGGGACGCGGGTGGGGCACCCCTCCACTTT.

This clonotype was observed a handful of times. This chain connects TRBV3-1 to TRBJ1-5, with TRBD1 identical over 7 bases. The CDR3 covers 15 residues. The ends lost 3 bases at V and 6 bases at J; junction bases unmatched: 8. Germline values: CDR1 LGHDT, CDR2 YNNKEL (reference sequence). The CDR3 DNA sequence: TGTGCCAGCAGCCAGGGGGCAGGGGGGGTTCAGCCCCAGCATTTT. Its translation is CASSQGAGGVQPQHF.

This clonotype has a handful of counts. A single base separates this from a much larger clone, so it may be a read error. The chain uses TRBV11-2 and TRBJ2-1, with 11 bases aligning to TRBD2. There are 16 residues in the CDR3. J gave up 0 bases and V 6 bases, and 4 bases lay outside the gene matches. Per germline, CDR1 SGHAT and CDR2 FQNNGV. The CDR3 protein is CASRPSGGSSYNEQFF. The CDR3 coding sequence is TGTGCCAGCAGGCCTAGCGGGGGGAGCTCCTACAATGAGCAGTTCTTC.

The rearrangement links TRBV20-1 to TRBJ2-3; 7 bases align to TRBD1. The CDR3 is made up of 15 amino acids. The V gene's germline CDR1 is DFQATT and CDR2 SNEGSKA (reference sequence). The junction had 7 bases not matched to a gene; V was cut back by 2 bases and J by 2 bases. The CDR3 DNA follows: TGCAGTGCTAGACTGGGACAGTACCTCACAGATACGCAGTATTTT. This sequence encodes CSARLGQYLTDTQYF.

In this sample, this clonotype turned up a few times. The J gene is TRBJ1-1, the V gene TRBV20-1; D may be TRBD1 (5 bases). Trimming took off 6 bases at V and 10 bases at J, with 15 bases between the two ends. There are 11 residues in the CDR3. Germline V gene sequence: CDR1 DFQATT, CDR2 SNEGSKA (reference sequence). DNA of the CDR3: TGCAGTGCCAGACAGACAGAAAGAGCTTTCTTT. Its translation: CSARQTERAFF.